These 28 T cell receptor beta chains came from one sample sequenced in a study of molecular identifiers for immune sequencing clone quantification. TCRdb called the PCR reads again in MiXCR, with one record for every CDR3 protein. The profile shows around 460,000 distinct CDR3 sequences, 20% to 25% of them singletons. The material sequenced was naive CD8+ T cells from blood, with Jurkat cell RNA spiked in. The subset is: FACS-sorted CD8+CD4-CCR7+CD45RA+ naive T cells. These receptors were collected from a human donor in good health. Some libraries in this study had Jurkat cell RNA spiked in.

This chain links TRBV27 with TRBJ2-7; D remains ambiguous. The CDR3 length is 13 residues. Trimming cost V 3 bases and J 6 bases, with 12 bases left between them. The germline CDR1 and CDR2 sequences are MNHEY and SMNVEV (reference sequence). CDR3 in amino acids: CASSLQFTSEQYF. The DNA of the CDR3 is TGTGCCAGCAGTTTGCAATTTACCTCCGAGCAGTACTTC.

The chain is built from TRBV7-9 and TRBJ2-7, with TRBD1 as a possible D gene (6 bases). The CDR3 extends over 16 amino acids. Germline V gene lookup returns CDR1 SEHNR and CDR2 FQNEAQ (reference sequence). V gave up 1 base and J gave up 2 bases, with 15 bases separating them. The CDR3 loop is CASSLVVTGPTYEQYF. CDR3 sequence (DNA): TGTGCCAGCAGCTTAGTCGTCACAGGGCCTACCTACGAGCAGTACTTC.

Comments on this clonotype: A read error may be the cause here, since a much bigger clone is one base away. Here the CDR3 reads CASSQGRGATEAFF. In DNA, the CDR3 is TGCGCCAGCAGCCAAGGCCGGGGAGCGACTGAAGCTTTCTTT. The chain recombines TRBV4-3 with TRBJ1-1; no definite D call. Germline V gene data show CDR1 as LGHNA and CDR2 as YSLEER. The CDR3 runs 14 residues. The germline V and J ends were trimmed by 1 base and 5 bases, with 11 bases remaining between them.

On this clonotype: This may come from a read error, since a much larger clone is one base off. The chain employs TRBV24-1 and TRBJ1-5; D is unresolved. The length of the CDR3 is 12 residues. Germline V CDR1 and CDR2: KGHDR, SFDVKD. Trimming took 3 bases from V and 1 from J, leaving 0 bases between them. CDR3 in amino acids: CATSDSNQPQHF. The DNA for the CDR3 is TGTGCCACCAGTGATAGCAATCAGCCCCAGCATTTT.

V usage is TRBV9 and J usage is TRBJ1-1, with 9 positions matching TRBD1. Trimming removed 4 bases from V and 5 bases from J; junction bases left unmatched: 9. The CDR3 extends over 15 amino acids. Germline CDR1 is SGDLS and CDR2 is YYNGEE. DNA of the CDR3: TGTGCCAGCAGCCCTGGGGGACAGGGATTGACTGAAGCTTTCTTT. It yields the protein CASSPGGQGLTEAFF. The full variable domain, completed using reference TRBV9 and TRBJ1-1, is DSGVTQTPKHLITATGQRVTLRCSPRSGDLSVYWYQQSLDQGLQFLIQYYNGEERAKGNILERFSAQQFPDLHSELNLSSLELGDSALYFCASSPGGQGLTEAFFGQGTRLTVV.

Many counts were recorded for this clonotype. The chain carries TRBV7-6 and TRBJ2-2; 8 nucleotides line up with TRBD1. The CDR3 sequence is 20 residues long. Per germline, CDR1 SGHVS and CDR2 FNYEAQ. The ends lost 1 base at V and 12 bases at J; junction bases unmatched: 25. The CDR3 spells CASSLDPPVQGAVEWLKLFF. The CDR3 DNA follows: TGTGCCAGCAGCTTAGACCCTCCGGTGCAGGGGGCCGTTGAATGGTTGAAGCTGTTTTTT.

The rearrangement joins TRBV27 to TRBJ1-5; the match to TRBD1 covers 8 bases. The germline gives CDR1 MNHEY, CDR2 SMNVEV (reference sequence). V trimming: 5 bases; J trimming: 0 bases; junction bases outside the gene matches: 9. This CDR3 contains 17 residues. CDR3 sequence (DNA): TGTGCCAGCAGTCCCCAGACAGGGGTCGATAGCAATCAGCCCCAGCATTTT. It yields the protein CASSPQTGVDSNQPQHF.

This clonotype was recorded at least ten times. V gene TRBV7-2 combines with J gene TRBJ2-7; D uncertain. The CDR3 is 13 residues long. Germline-derived CDR1 and CDR2 are SGHTA and FQGNSA. V lost 1 base to trimming and J lost 7 bases, with 11 bases between them. CDR3 residues: CASSLVKLREQYF. CDR3 coding DNA: TGTGCCAGCAGCTTAGTGAAGTTGAGGGAGCAGTACTTC.

This clonotype was seen ten or more times. The chain joins TRBV15 to TRBJ2-7; 11 positions match TRBD1. V gave up 4 bases and J gave up 5 bases; unmatched junction bases: 4. The CDR3 runs to 14 residues. The germline gives CDR1 LNHNV, CDR2 YYDKDF (reference sequence). In nucleotides, the CDR3 is TGTGCCACCAGCACGGACAGGGGGCATAACGAGCAGTACTTC. It yields the protein CATSTDRGHNEQYF.

This clonotype was observed many times. The rearrangement links TRBV20-1 to TRBJ2-7, with a possible D match to TRBD1 (7 bases). Trimming removed 0 bases from V and 0 bases from J, with 15 bases in between. The CDR3 contains 16 residues. Germline values: CDR1 DFQATT, CDR2 SNEGSKA (reference sequence). CDR3 sequence reads: CSARDFQGEASYEQYF. In DNA form, the CDR3 reads TGCAGTGCTAGAGATTTTCAGGGGGAGGCCTCCTACGAGCAGTACTTC.

The chain employs TRBV15 and TRBJ2-3; D may be TRBD1 (5 bases). The CDR3 runs 17 residues. V dropped 0 bases and J dropped 5 bases, with 18 bases sitting between them. Germline loops: CDR1 LNHNV, CDR2 YYDKDF (reference sequence). The DNA of the CDR3 is TGTGCCACCAGCAGAGATCTGGCAGGGCTATCCATAGATACGCAGTATTTT. Residues: CATSRDLAGLSIDTQYF.

Comment on this clonotype: Given a much more abundant clone one base away, this may be a read error. CDR3 in DNA: TGTGCCAGCAGCCCCCAGGGCAGCTTGAACACTGAAGCTTTCTTT. Protein product: CASSPQGSLNTEAFF. This sequence joins TRBV3-1 and TRBJ1-1; a possible D gene is TRBD1 (5 bases). The CDR3 loop spans 15 amino acids. Germline values: CDR1 LGHDT, CDR2 YNNKEL (reference sequence). Deletions cut 4 bases from V and 0 bases from J, with 12 bases between.

The rearrangement uses TRBV27 and TRBJ2-2; 12 bases match TRBD2. The CDR3 is made up of 21 amino acids. Losses at the gene ends were 4 bases for V and 2 bases for J; bases not matched to a gene: 17. Germline V gene lookup returns CDR1 MNHEY and CDR2 SMNVEV (reference sequence). The CDR3 DNA reads as TGTGCCAGCAGTTCCTTAAGCCGAGGTGGGACTAGCGGGCCTAACACCGGGGAGCTGTTTTTT. Its protein product is CASSSLSRGGTSGPNTGELFF.

This clonotype occurred many times. This chain connects TRBV5-5 to TRBJ2-6; D remains unclear. The germline CDR1 and CDR2 sequences are SGHKS and YYEKEE (reference sequence). Trimming removed 2 bases from V and 0 bases from J, with 6 bases in between. This CDR3 has 15 amino acids. DNA for the CDR3: TGTGCCAGCAGCTTTGAGGTCTCTGGGGCCAACGTCCTGACTTTC. Protein product: CASSFEVSGANVLTF. Full variable domain (outside the CDR3, taken from reference TRBV5-5 and TRBJ2-6): DAGVTQSPTHLIKTRGQQVTLRCSPISGHKSVSWYQQVLGQGPQFIFQYYEKEERGRGNFPDRFSARQFPNYSSELNVNALLLGDSALYLCASSFEVSGANVLTFGAGSRLTVL.

This clonotype was seen at least ten times. The rearrangement uses TRBV20-1 and TRBJ1-2; perhaps TRBD1 as D (6 bases). V dropped 6 bases and J dropped 8 bases, with 31 bases sitting between them. CDR1 DFQATT and CDR2 SNEGSKA come from the germline V gene (reference sequence). The CDR3 has 17 residues. Here the CDR3 DNA reads TGCAGTGCATTCCCCAGGGGCGAACTACCAAACTTCGCGGGCTACACCTTC. Residues: CSAFPRGELPNFAGYTF.

This rearrangement joins TRBV6-1 to TRBJ2-7; the match to TRBD1 covers 8 bases. Germline loops: CDR1 MNHNS, CDR2 SASEGT. V was clipped by 8 bases and J by 3 bases; unmatched bases: 6. The CDR3 contains 13 residues. In DNA form, the CDR3 reads TGTGCCAGCTACCACAGGGGGATCTACGAGCAGTACTTC. Residues: CASYHRGIYEQYF.

Comment on this clonotype: Since a much larger clone is just one base distant, this may be a read error. It is likely a read error, because the conserved phenylalanine at the end of the CDR3 is missing. This rearrangement joins TRBV7-2 to TRBJ2-1, with 12 bases aligning to TRBD2. This CDR3 is 15 amino acids long. Unmatched junction bases numbered 7, after V lost 4 bases and J lost 9 bases. From germline, CDR1 is SGHTA and CDR2 FQGNSA. The CDR3 reads CASSYLAGGLGEQFS. In DNA form, the CDR3 reads TGTGCCAGCAGCTACCTAGCGGGGGGGCTCGGTGAGCAGTTCTCC.

This clonotype was seen repeatedly, ten times or more. The rearrangement links TRBV20-1 to TRBJ2-3; 11 nucleotides match TRBD2. The CDR3 has 16 residues. The germline V gene has CDR1 DFQATT and CDR2 SNEGSKA (reference sequence). The V segment lost 4 bases and the J segment 3 bases; nucleotides outside the gene matches: 9. The CDR3 nucleotides read TGCAGTGCTAAACCTCCTAGACTAGCGGGAACAGATACGCAGTATTTT. It translates to CSAKPPRLAGTDTQYF.

At least ten counts were recorded for this clonotype. The J gene is TRBJ2-1, the V gene TRBV7-2; D ambiguous. In germline, CDR1 is SGHTA, CDR2 FQGNSA. CDR3 length equals 12 residues. V was cut by 4 bases and J by 9 bases, with 10 bases left in between. CDR3 DNA: TGTGCCAGCAGCTCACCCTCTACTGAGCAGTTCTTC. Amino acids: CASSSPSTEQFF. Complete variable domain (other parts from reference TRBV7-2 and TRBJ2-1): GAGVSQSPSNKVTEKGKDVELRCDPISGHTALYWYRQSLGQGLEFLIYFQGNSAPDKSGLPSDRFSAERTGGSVSTLTIQRTQQEDSAVYLCASSSPSTEQFFGPGTRLTVL.

This clonotype has a handful of counts. This chain connects TRBV20-1 to TRBJ1-1; D might be TRBD1 (6 bases). V lost 2 bases, J lost 8 bases, and 15 bases lay in between. There are 13 residues in the CDR3. Germline V gene data show CDR1 as DFQATT and CDR2 as SNEGSKA (reference sequence). DNA for the CDR3: TGCAGTGCTAGACCCGGACAGAGTTCCGAAGCTTTCTTT. Its protein product is CSARPGQSSEAFF.

This clonotype was detected many times. CDR3 region: CATRTPIEADTQYF. In DNA, the CDR3 is TGTGCCACGCGGACTCCTATCGAGGCAGATACGCAGTATTTT. The V and J genes are TRBV6-5 and TRBJ2-3; a weak D match, TRBD2 (5 bases). The germline V and J ends were trimmed by 10 bases and 4 bases, with 18 bases remaining between them. Germline V gives CDR1 MNHEY, CDR2 SVGAGI. The CDR3 runs 14 residues.

The CDR3 spells CASSWGDMGAQETQYF. The CDR3 DNA follows: TGTGCCAGCAGTTGGGGGGACATGGGGGCTCAAGAGACCCAGTACTTC. The V call is TRBV6-6, the J call TRBJ2-5; D could derive from TRBD1 or TRBD2 (6 bases each). V lost 4 bases, J lost 2 bases, and 17 bases lay in between. Germline V gene lookup returns CDR1 MNHNY and CDR2 SVGAGI (reference sequence). The CDR3 sequence is 16 residues long.

This clonotype was seen ten or more times. The DNA of the CDR3 is TGTGCCAGCAGCTTTAGGGATCACGGGGAGCTGTTTTTT. Its protein is CASSFRDHGELFF. The chain joins TRBV7-9 to TRBJ2-2, with no clear D. CDR1 is SEHNR and CDR2 is FQNEAQ in the germline V gene (reference sequence). The V gene lost 3 bases and the J gene lost 7 bases, with 9 bases spanning the gap. CDR3 size: 13 residues.

Worth noting for this clonotype: The junction shows a germline mismatch at one end, possibly a read error. V and J are TRBV7-9 and TRBJ2-7; no definite D call. CDR3 length equals 14 residues. Germline lookup yields CDR1 SEHNR and CDR2 FQNEAQ (reference sequence). CDR3: CAGSSVLAGYEQYF. Here the CDR3 DNA reads TGTGCCGGCAGCTCGGTCCTGGCCGGGTACGAGCAGTACTTC.

The chain combines TRBV3-1 with TRBJ1-1, with TRBD1 matching 9 bases. V lost 4 bases and J lost 2; bases outside the gene matches: 8. The CDR3 covers 16 residues. The germline gives CDR1 LGHDT, CDR2 YNNKEL (reference sequence). The CDR3 region has the DNA TGTGCCAGCAGCCCGCCGGGACAGGGCTTTAACACTGAAGCTTTCTTT. Translating gives CASSPPGQGFNTEAFF.

On this clonotype itself: This is likely a read error, given that the CDR3 carries no conserved phenylalanine or tryptophan at its end. J is TRBJ1-2 and V is TRBV7-9; D is perhaps TRBD1 (5 bases). V lost 8 bases and J lost 4, with 17 bases in between. CDR3 size: 14 residues. Germline V CDR1 and CDR2: SEHNR, FQNEAQ (reference sequence). The chain's CDR3 is CASHSGYRSYGYTL. The CDR3, as DNA: TGTGCCAGCCACAGTGGGTACAGGTCCTATGGCTACACCCTC.

There are many counts of this clonotype. The rearrangement links TRBV7-9 to TRBJ2-2; D is unresolved. V lost 3 bases and J lost 2, with 10 bases in between. The CDR3 has 15 residues. The germline CDR1 and CDR2 sequences are SEHNR and FQNEAQ (reference sequence). CDR3 bases: TGTGCCAGCAGCTTCTTCTGGGGAAACACCGGGGAGCTGTTTTTT. It codes for CASSFFWGNTGELFF.

This clonotype was recorded many times. CDR3 protein: CATSSLTGGFNQPQHF. DNA of the CDR3: TGTGCCACCAGCAGCCTTACAGGGGGCTTCAATCAGCCCCAGCATTTT. The chain uses TRBV15 and TRBJ1-5; 9 bases map to TRBD1. The CDR3 is 16 residues long. V was pared by 3 bases and J by 3 bases, with 6 bases of the junction left unmatched. Germline V lookup: CDR1 LNHNV, CDR2 YYDKDF (reference sequence).